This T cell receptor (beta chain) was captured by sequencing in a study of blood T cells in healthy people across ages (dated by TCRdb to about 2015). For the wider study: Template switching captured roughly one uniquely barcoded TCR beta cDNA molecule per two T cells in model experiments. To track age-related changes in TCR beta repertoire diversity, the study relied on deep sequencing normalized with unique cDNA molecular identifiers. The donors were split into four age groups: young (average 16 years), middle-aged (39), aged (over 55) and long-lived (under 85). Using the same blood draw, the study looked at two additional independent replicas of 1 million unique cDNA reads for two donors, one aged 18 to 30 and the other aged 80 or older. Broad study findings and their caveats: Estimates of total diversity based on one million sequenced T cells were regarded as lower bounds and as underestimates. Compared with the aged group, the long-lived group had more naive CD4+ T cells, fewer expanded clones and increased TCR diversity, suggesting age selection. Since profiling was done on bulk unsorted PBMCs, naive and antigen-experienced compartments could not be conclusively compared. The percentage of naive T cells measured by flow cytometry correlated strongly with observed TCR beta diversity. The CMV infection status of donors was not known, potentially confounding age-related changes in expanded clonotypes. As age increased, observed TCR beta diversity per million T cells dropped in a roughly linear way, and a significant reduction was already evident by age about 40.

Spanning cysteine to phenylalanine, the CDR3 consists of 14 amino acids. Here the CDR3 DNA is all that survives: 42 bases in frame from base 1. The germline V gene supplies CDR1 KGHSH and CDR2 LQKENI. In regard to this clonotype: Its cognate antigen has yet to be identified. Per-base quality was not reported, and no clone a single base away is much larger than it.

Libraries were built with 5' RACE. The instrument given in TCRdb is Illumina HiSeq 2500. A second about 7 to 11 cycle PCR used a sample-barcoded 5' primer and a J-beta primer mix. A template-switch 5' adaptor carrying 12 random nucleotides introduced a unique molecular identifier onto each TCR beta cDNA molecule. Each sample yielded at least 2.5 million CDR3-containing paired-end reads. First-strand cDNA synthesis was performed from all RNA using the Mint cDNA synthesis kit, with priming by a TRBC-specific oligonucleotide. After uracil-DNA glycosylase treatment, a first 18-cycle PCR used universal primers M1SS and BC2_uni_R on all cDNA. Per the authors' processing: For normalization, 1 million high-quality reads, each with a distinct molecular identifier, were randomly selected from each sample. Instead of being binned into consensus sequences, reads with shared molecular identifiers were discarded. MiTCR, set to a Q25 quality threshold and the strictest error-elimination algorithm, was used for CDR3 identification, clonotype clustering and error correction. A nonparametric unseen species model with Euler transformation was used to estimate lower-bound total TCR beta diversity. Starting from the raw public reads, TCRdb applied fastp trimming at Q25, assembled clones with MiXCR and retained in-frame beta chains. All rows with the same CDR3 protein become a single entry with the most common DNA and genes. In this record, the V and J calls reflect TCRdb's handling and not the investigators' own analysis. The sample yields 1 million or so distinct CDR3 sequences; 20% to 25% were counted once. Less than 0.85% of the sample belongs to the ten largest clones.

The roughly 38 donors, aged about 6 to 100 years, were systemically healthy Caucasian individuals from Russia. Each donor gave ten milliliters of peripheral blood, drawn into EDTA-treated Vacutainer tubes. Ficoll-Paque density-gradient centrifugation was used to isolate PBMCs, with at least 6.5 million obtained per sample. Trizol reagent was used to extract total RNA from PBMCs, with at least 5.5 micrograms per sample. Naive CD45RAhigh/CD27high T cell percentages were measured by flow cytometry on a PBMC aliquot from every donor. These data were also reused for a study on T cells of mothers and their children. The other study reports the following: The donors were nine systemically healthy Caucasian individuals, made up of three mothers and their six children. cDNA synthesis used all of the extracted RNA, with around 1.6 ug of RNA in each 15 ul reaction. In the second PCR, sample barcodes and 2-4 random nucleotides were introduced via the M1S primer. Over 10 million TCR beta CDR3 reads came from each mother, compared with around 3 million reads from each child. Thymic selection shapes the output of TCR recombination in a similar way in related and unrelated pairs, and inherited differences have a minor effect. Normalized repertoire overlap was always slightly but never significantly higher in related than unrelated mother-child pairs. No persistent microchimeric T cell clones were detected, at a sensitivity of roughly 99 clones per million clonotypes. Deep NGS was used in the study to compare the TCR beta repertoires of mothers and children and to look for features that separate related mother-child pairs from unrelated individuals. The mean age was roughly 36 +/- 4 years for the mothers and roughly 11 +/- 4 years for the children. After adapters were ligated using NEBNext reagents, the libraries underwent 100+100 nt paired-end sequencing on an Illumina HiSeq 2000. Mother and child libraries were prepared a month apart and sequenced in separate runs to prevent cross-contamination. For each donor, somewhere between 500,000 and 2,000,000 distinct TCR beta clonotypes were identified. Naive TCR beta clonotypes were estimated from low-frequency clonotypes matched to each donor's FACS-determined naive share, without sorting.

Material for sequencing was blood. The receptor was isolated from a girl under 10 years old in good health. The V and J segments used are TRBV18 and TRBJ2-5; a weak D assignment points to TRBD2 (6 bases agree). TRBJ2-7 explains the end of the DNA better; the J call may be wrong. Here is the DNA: TGTGCCAGCTCATACGCCGGAGGGGCCTACGAGCAGTACTTC. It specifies CASSYAGGAYEQYF.